The entry below gives a single TCR beta chain sequence along with its context. This specimen belongs to a study of long-term antiretroviral therapy in people with HIV. Sequencing relied on immunoSEQ assay v3.0, run at survey level. Clones were read by immunoSEQ multiplex PCR, and TCRdb kept only the in-frame ones, dropping some. The sample lists 23,000 or so clones, approximately 80% occurring once. The CDR3 spans 16 residues. Germline V gene sequence: CDR1 SEHNR, CDR2 FQNEAQ (reference sequence). Between the trimmed V and J ends, which lost 5 bases and 2 bases, there was a span of 17 bases. Source: unsorted PBMCs, taken just over 4.2 years after starting antiretroviral therapy. The V call is TRBV7-9, the J call TRBJ2-3; D uncertain. This TCR was sampled from a man aged 25 to 45 with HIV. The CDR3 sequence is CASSLQLGKLTDTQYF. CDR3 sequence (DNA): TGTGCCAGCAGCCTTCAGCTGGGGAAACTCACAGATACGCAGTATTTT.